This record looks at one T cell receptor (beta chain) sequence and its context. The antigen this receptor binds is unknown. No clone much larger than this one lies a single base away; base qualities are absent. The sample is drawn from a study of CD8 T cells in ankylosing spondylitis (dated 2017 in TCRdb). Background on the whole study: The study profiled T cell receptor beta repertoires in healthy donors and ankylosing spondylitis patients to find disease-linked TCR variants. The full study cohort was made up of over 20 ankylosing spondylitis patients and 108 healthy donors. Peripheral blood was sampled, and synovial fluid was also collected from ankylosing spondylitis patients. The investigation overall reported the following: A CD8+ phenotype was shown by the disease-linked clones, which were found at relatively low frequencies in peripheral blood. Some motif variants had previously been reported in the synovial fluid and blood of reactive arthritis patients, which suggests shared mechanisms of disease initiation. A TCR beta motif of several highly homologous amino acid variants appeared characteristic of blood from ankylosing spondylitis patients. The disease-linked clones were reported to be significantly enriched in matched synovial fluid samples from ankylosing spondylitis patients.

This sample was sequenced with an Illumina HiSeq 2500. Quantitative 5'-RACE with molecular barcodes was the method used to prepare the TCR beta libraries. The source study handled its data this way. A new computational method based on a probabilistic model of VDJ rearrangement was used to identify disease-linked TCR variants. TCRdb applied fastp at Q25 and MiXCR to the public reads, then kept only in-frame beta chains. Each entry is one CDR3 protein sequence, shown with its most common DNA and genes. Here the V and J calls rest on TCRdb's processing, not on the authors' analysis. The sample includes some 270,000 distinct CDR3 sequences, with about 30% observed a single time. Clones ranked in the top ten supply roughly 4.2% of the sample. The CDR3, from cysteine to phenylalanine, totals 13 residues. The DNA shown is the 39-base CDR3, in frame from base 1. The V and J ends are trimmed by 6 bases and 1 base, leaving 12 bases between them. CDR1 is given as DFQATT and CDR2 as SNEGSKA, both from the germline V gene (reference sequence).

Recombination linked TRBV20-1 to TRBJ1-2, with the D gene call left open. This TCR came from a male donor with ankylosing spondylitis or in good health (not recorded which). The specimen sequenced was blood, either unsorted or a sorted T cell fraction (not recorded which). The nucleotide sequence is TGCAGTGCCCAGACTGAAATTAACTATGGCTACACCTTC. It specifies CSAQTEINYGYTF.